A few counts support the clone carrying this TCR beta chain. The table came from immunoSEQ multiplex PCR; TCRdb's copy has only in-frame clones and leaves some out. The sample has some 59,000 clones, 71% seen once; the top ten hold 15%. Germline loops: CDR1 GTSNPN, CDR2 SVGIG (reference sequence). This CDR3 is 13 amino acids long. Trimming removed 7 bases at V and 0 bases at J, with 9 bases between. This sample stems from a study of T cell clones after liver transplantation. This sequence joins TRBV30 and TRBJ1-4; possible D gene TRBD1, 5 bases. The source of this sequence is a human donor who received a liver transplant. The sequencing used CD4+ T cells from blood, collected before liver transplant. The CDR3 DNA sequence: TGTGCCTTTTCAGGGTCAACTAATGAAAAACTGTTTTTT. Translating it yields CAFSGSTNEKLFF.